The sequence of this T cell receptor (beta chain) was determined in a study of T cell responses to AZD1222 COVID-19 vaccine. Sequencing was performed with immunoSEQ multiplex PCR; in TCRdb, only in-frame clones are kept and a portion is missing. This table holds tens of thousands of clones, around 84% found once. The CDR3 consists of 15 residues. Trimming took 5 bases from V and 4 from J; bases not matched to a gene: 8. CDR1 MNHEY and CDR2 SVGAGI come from the germline V gene. Findings of the study overall: The reported proportion of spike-specific TCRs targeting unmutated variant regions was nearly half. Baseline testing showed seropositivity in only 6 or 7 AZD1222 recipients. Vaccine-associated CD4 TCRs spanned spike, dominant at 160-218 and 743-854. Clonal diversity may have been underestimated, and the donors were mostly white British, with more females than males.

Worth noting for this clone: Its antigen is unknown.

The sequence was obtained from an adult who received the AZD1222 COVID-19 vaccine. Sequencing used peripheral blood, obtained 28 days after the second AZD1222 dose. The chain couples TRBV6-5 to TRBJ2-7; TRBD1 agrees at 10 bases. CDR3 sequence reads: CASSPVTGGGYEQYF. CDR3 DNA sequence: TGTGCCAGCAGTCCCGTGACAGGGGGCGGATACGAGCAGTACTTC.